These 12 T cell receptor beta chains were all obtained from the same sample, sequenced in a study of Ad26.COV2.S vaccination and SARS-CoV-2 variants. Libraries were prepared by immunoSEQ multiplex PCR; TCRdb keeps only in-frame clonotypes and omits some of them. The sample has around 300,000 clones; 88% are singletons. Sample treatment: around 19 received Ad26.COV2.S at low or high dose, single or two shots; about five received placebo; per-sample allocation not given. It was on day 63 after the first vaccine or placebo injection that samples were taken. Sequencing used peripheral blood, obtained in a trial of Ad26.COV2.S vaccine versus placebo. The receptors were gathered from a person aged 18-60 years who received the Ad26.COV2.S COVID-19 vaccine or a placebo.

J is TRBJ1-1 and V is TRBV14; possibly TRBD1 for D (6 bases). The V gene lost 3 bases and the J gene lost 7 bases, with 12 bases spanning the gap. Germline values: CDR1 SGHDN, CDR2 FVKESK. The CDR3 extends over 13 amino acids. The CDR3 spells CASSHLQGLEAFF. The CDR3 DNA is TGTGCCAGCAGCCATTTACAGGGCCTTGAAGCTTTCTTT.

The J gene is TRBJ1-3, the V gene TRBV5-4; a possible D gene is TRBD1 (5 bases). The CDR3 runs 13 residues. The germline V and J ends were trimmed by 2 bases and 4 bases, with 7 bases remaining between them. Germline V gene data show CDR1 as SGHNT and CDR2 as YYREEE (reference sequence). CDR3 sequence (DNA): TGTGCCAGCAGCTTAAAGGGGGGAAACACCATATATTTT. Amino acids: CASSLKGGNTIYF.

This clone has just one count. The chain has TRBV7-2 and TRBJ1-6; D not certain. Trimming stripped 2 bases from V and 10 bases from J, with 12 bases between. The V gene's germline CDR1 is SGHTA and CDR2 FQGNSA. The CDR3 spans 14 residues. The CDR3 coding sequence is TGTGCCAGCAGCTTAATCACGGCTACGTCACCCCTCCACTTT. Protein sequence: CASSLITATSPLHF.

The chain recombines TRBV5-6 with TRBJ2-3, with D hard to call. V lost 6 bases, J lost 5 bases, and 7 bases lay in between. Germline V CDR1 and CDR2: SGHDT, YYEEEE. The CDR3 runs 11 residues. The DNA for the CDR3 is TGTGCCAGCACCTACCTAGATACGCAGTATTTT. Translation: CASTYLDTQYF.

V usage is TRBV6-5 and J usage is TRBJ2-7; no firm D call. The CDR3 has 14 amino acids. The V end lost 5 bases, the J end lost 5 bases, and 16 bases lay between the germline ends. Germline V CDR1 and CDR2: MNHEY, SVGAGI. The DNA of the CDR3 is TGTGCCAGCAGTATGCGCTCCCATGTCCACGAGCAGTACTTC. It encodes CASSMRSHVHEQYF.

The table lists this clone with a count of one. J is TRBJ2-2 and V is TRBV4-1; 9 nucleotides agree with TRBD2. Looked up from germline, CDR1 is MGHRA and CDR2 is YSYEKL. There are 17 residues in the CDR3. The J segment lost 1 base and the V segment lost 0 bases, leaving 3 bases of the junction unmatched. The CDR3: CASSQDALAGNTGELFF. The CDR3 DNA is TGCGCCAGCAGCCAAGACGCACTAGCGGGGAACACCGGGGAGCTGTTTTTT.

Details on this clone: Mismatch with germline at one junction end may stem from a read error. The V and J genes are TRBV7-9 and TRBJ1-4; no reliable D call. Per germline, CDR1 SEHNR and CDR2 FQNEAQ (reference sequence). The CDR3 length is 18 residues. The DNA for the CDR3 is TGTGCCAGCAGCGTAATGGGCCTCTCCAAGGGTACTAGTGAAAAACTGTTTTTT. Its translation: CASSVMGLSKGTSEKLFF.

This clone appeared a single time. J is TRBJ2-3 and V is TRBV2; the match to TRBD2 covers 8 bases. Germline lookup yields CDR1 SNHLY and CDR2 FYNNEI. This CDR3 is 17 amino acids long. Germline trimming cut 6 bases from V and 7 bases from J; bases unmatched to any gene: 18. The CDR3 reads CASRGLAGGQLPYTQYF. CDR3 nucleotides: TGTGCCAGCAGAGGACTTGCGGGGGGACAACTCCCCTATACGCAGTATTTT.

The V call is TRBV11-3, the J call TRBJ2-2; D perhaps matches TRBD2 (5 bases). The CDR3 has 14 amino acids. Germline V gene sequence: CDR1 SGHNT, CDR2 YENEEA. Trimming stripped 0 bases from V and 4 bases from J, with 6 bases between. The CDR3 DNA reads as TGTGCCAGCAGCTTAGATCGGGGCACCGGGGAGCTGTTTTTT. This translates into CASSLDRGTGELFF.

V usage is TRBV27 and J usage is TRBJ1-5, with 8 positions matching TRBD1. V shed 1 base, J shed 4 bases, and the junction held 6 bases outside the gene matches. The germline V gene has CDR1 MNHEY and CDR2 SMNVEV (reference sequence). This CDR3 spans 16 amino acids. This CDR3 is CASSLLGQGANQPQHF. The CDR3 DNA reads as TGTGCCAGCAGTTTATTAGGCCAGGGGGCGAATCAGCCCCAGCATTTT.

The chain links TRBV5-8 to TRBJ2-1, with D uncertain. The CDR3 runs to 16 residues. Germline V gene data show CDR1 as SGHTS and CDR2 as YDEGEE. V dropped 0 bases and J dropped 0 bases, with 10 bases sitting between them. CDR3 sequence reads: CASSLASGRSYNEQFF. Written as DNA, the CDR3 is TGTGCCAGCAGCTTGGCCAGTGGCCGCTCCTACAATGAGCAGTTCTTC.

The V and J genes are TRBV7-2 and TRBJ2-7; unclear D gene. The CDR3 has 13 residues. Deletions cut 2 bases from V and 3 bases from J, with 8 bases between. Germline CDR1 and CDR2: SGHTA and FQGNSA. The CDR3 nucleotides read TGTGCCAGCAGCTTAACAGCGAACTACGAGCAGTACTTC. Translating gives CASSLTANYEQYF.